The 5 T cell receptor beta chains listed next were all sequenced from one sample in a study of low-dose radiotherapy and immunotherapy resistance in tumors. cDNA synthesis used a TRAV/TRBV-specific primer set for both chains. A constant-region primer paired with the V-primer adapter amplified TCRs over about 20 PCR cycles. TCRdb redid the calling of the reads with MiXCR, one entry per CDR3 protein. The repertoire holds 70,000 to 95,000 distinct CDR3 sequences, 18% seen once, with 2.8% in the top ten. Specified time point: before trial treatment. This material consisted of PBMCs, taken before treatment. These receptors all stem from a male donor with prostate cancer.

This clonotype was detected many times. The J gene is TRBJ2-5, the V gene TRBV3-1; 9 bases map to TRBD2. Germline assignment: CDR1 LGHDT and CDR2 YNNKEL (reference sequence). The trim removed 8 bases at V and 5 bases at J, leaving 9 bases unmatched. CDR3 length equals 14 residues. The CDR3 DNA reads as TGTGCCAGCCGGTTGGGTAGCGGGGGTGAGACCCAGTACTTC. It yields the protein CASRLGSGGETQYF.

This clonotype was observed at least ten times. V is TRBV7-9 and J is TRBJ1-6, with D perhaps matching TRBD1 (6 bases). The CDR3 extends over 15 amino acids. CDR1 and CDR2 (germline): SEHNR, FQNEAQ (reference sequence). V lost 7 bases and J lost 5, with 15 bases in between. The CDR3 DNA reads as TGTGCCAGCACGCCAGCCGGGACACATAATTCACCCCTCCACTTT. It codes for CASTPAGTHNSPLHF.

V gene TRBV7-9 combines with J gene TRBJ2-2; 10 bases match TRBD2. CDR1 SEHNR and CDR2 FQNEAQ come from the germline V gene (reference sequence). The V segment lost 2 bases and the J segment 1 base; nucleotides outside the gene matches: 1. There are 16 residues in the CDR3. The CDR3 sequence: CASSLPSGGNTGELFF. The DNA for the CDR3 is TGTGCCAGCAGCTTACCTAGCGGGGGGAACACCGGGGAGCTGTTTTTT.

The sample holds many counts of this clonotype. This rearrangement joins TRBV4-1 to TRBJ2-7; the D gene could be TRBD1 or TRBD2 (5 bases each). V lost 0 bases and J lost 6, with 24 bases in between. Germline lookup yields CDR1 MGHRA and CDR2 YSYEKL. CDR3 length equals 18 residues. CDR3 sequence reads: CASSQDPAPGGTQGEQYF. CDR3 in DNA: TGCGCCAGCAGCCAAGATCCGGCCCCGGGTGGGACCCAGGGCGAGCAGTACTTC.

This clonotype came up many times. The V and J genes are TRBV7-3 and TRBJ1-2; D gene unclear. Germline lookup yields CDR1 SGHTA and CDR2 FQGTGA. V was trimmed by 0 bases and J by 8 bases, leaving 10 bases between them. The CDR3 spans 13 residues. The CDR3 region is CASSLTSSGGYTF. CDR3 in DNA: TGTGCCAGCAGCTTAACAAGCTCCGGCGGCTACACCTTC.